These T cell receptor beta chains were read from a single sample in a study of CD4 T cells in relation to SARS-CoV-2 and coronaviruses. The table came from immunoSEQ multiplex PCR; TCRdb's copy has only in-frame clones and leaves some out. The sample consists of 35,000 to 40,000 clones, roughly 80% of them appearing once. Their antigen targets remain unknown. The sample consisted of memory CD4+ T cells from PBMCs, cultured in vitro. These receptors all come from an adult with COVID-19. CDR3s include the opening cysteine and the closing phenylalanine or tryptophan. D genes are given only for firm matches. Rows give clone size only sometimes, using once, few, many, or a class for an expanded clone.

d_gene	v_gene	abundance	j_gene	CDR3nt	CDR3aa
TRBD2	TRBV7-8	medium-sized	TRBJ2-1	TGTGCCAGCAGCTTAGGACTCACTAGCGAGCGCCTTAGCTCCTACAATGAGCAGTTCTTC	CASSLGLTSERLSSYNEQFF
-	TRBV19	-	TRBJ2-1	TGTGCCAGTAGTGATATAGGGGAGGGGGCGCGGATCAATGAGCAGTTCTTC	CASSDIGEGARINEQFF
TRBD1	TRBV9	-	TRBJ2-3	TGTGCCAGCAGCGCCGGACAGGGGGGTGATACGCAGTATTTT	CASSAGQGGDTQYF
-	TRBV7-8	-	TRBJ2-7	TGTGCCAGCAGCTCCAGGACAGAACTCTACGAGCAGTACTTC	CASSSRTELYEQYF
-	TRBV4-2	-	TRBJ2-3	TGTGCCAGCAGCCAAGCGGGAGAGGCAGATACGCAGTATTTT	CASSQAGEADTQYF
TRBD2	TRBV7-9	few	TRBJ2-1	TGTGCCAGCAGCCTAAGGGTAGCGGGAGAAAACAATGAGCAGTTCTTC	CASSLRVAGENNEQFF
-	TRBV5-4	-	TRBJ1-1	TGTGCCAGCAGCTTGGGACAGGCTGAAGCTTTCTTT	CASSLGQAEAFF
-	TRBV28	few	TRBJ1-1	TGTGCCAGCTTCACCGAAAGGCGAGCTTTCTTT	CASFTERRAFF
TRBD1	TRBV27	-	TRBJ2-7	TGTGCCAGCAGTCCGCACAACAGGGGGCTTACGGACGAGCAGTACTTC	CASSPHNRGLTDEQYF
-	TRBV20-1	few	TRBJ2-2	TGCAGTGCTAGTAACGGGAACACCGGGGAGCTGTTTTTT	CSASNGNTGELFF
-	TRBV10-2	-	TRBJ2-7	TGCGCCAGCAGTGGGTCAGGCCTCTACGAGCAGTACTTC	CASSGSGLYEQYF
-	TRBV29-1	-	TRBJ1-3	TGCAGCGTTGTGGGTAGCTCTGGAAACACCATATATTTT	CSVVGSSGNTIYF
TRBD2	TRBV4-1	few	TRBJ2-3	TGCGCCAGCAGCCTGACTAGCGGGAGCTCAGATACGCAGTATTTT	CASSLTSGSSDTQYF
-	TRBV5-4	once	TRBJ1-4	TGTGCCAGCAGCCCCAGGGAAAAGGGTGAAAAACTGTTTTTT	CASSPREKGEKLFF
TRBD1	TRBV18	once	TRBJ2-7	TGTGCCAGCTCACCGGGACAGGGGGGGAGCTACGAGCAGTACTTC	CASSPGQGGSYEQYF
-	TRBV6-2/TRBV6-3	-	TRBJ2-3	TGTGCCAGCAGTCGCCCCGTGGGACAAGGCACAGATACGCAGTATTTT	CASSRPVGQGTDTQYF
-	TRBV5-1	-	TRBJ2-4	TGCGCCAGCAGCTTCCAGGGGCTAGCCAAAAACATTCAGTACTTC	CASSFQGLAKNIQYF
-	TRBV2	few	TRBJ1-4	TGTGCCAGCAGAAGCTCCGGGACTTCTGAAAAACTGTTTTTT	CASRSSGTSEKLFF
TRBD2	TRBV7-7	-	TRBJ2-1	TGTGCTAGTGCTAGCGGGAGGCCCTACAATGAGCAGTTCTTC	CASASGRPYNEQFF
-	TRBV3-1/TRBV3-2	medium-sized	TRBJ2-7	TGTGCCAGCAGGCTTCAGAAGTACGAGCAGTACTTC	CASRLQKYEQYF
-	TRBV7-2	-	TRBJ2-2	TGTGCCAGCAGCTTAGGGCCAGCGGGTAACACCGGGGAGCTGTTTTTT	CASSLGPAGNTGELFF
TRBD1	TRBV12-3/TRBV12-4	-	TRBJ1-5	TGTGCCAGCAGTACGGACAGGGAACAGCCCCAGCATTTT	CASSTDREQPQHF
TRBD2	TRBV19	once	TRBJ2-2	TGTGCCAGTAGACCCAGCGGGAGTGGCACCGGGGAGCTGTTTTTT	CASRPSGSGTGELFF
TRBD1	TRBV2	-	TRBJ2-1	TGTGCCAGCAGTTTGTTGACAGGGTGGAGCGATGAGCAGTTCTTC	CASSLLTGWSDEQFF
-	TRBV7-2	-	TRBJ2-3	TGTGCCAGCAGCTCTACTAATACGCAGTATTTT	CASSSTNTQYF
TRBD1	TRBV4-1	once	TRBJ2-7	TGCGCCAGCAGCAACTCGGGACAGGGTGGCGAGCAGTACTTC	CASSNSGQGGEQYF
TRBD1	TRBV9	-	TRBJ2-5	TGTGCCAGCAGCGTCGCTACGGGACAGCAAGAGACCCAGTACTTC	CASSVATGQQETQYF
-	TRBV2	-	TRBJ1-5	TGTGCCAGCAGTGAAATGAATAGCAATCAGCCCCAGCATTTT	CASSEMNSNQPQHF
-	TRBV11-3	-	TRBJ1-5	TGTGCCAGCAGCCGCGGGCTGCGGAATCAGCCCCAGCATTTT	CASSRGLRNQPQHF
-	TRBV15	-	TRBJ2-7	TGTGCCACCAGCAGCACCGGGACCTCCTACGAGCAGTACTTC	CATSSTGTSYEQYF
-	TRBV4-1	-	TRBJ2-3	TGCGCCAGCAGCCAAGTAGGAACGGATACGCAGTATTTT	CASSQVGTDTQYF
-	TRBV7-9	few	TRBJ1-3	TGTGCCAGCAGCTTAGGAACCGGGACTCTTCGATTCTCTGGAAACACCATATATTTT	CASSLGTGTLRFSGNTIYF
TRBD2	TRBV10-3	-	TRBJ2-4	TGTGCCATCAGTGAAGACCGGGAGGCAAACATTCAGTACTTC	CAISEDREANIQYF
-	TRBV6-5	-	TRBJ2-3	TGTGCCAGCAGTAAGGGTGACACAGATACGCAGTATTTT	CASSKGDTDTQYF
TRBD1	TRBV28	-	TRBJ2-1	TGTGCCAGCAGCCGGGACAGGGTATCCAATGAGCAGTTCTTC	CASSRDRVSNEQFF
TRBD1	TRBV13	few	TRBJ1-6	TGTGCCAGCAGCCTAACAGGGGCCTCACCCCTCCACTTT	CASSLTGASPLHF
TRBD2	TRBV5-4	-	TRBJ2-3	TGTGCCAGCAGGCTACTAGCGTCGGGCACAGATACGCAGTATTTT	CASRLLASGTDTQYF
-	TRBV6-5	-	TRBJ2-7	TGTGCCAGTAGTTACTATTCCGGGGAAAACTACGAGCAGTACTTC	CASSYYSGENYEQYF
TRBD1	TRBV7-2	-	TRBJ1-3	TGTGCCAGCAGCTTAGACGGGACAGGCTCTGGAAACACCATATATTTT	CASSLDGTGSGNTIYF
-	TRBV28	-	TRBJ2-7	TGTGCCAGCAGGGGGGCGTCTGGCAGAAGCCTCGACGAGCAGTACTTC	CASRGASGRSLDEQYF
-	TRBV7-2	-	TRBJ2-6	TGTGCCAGCAGCCGGGCCAACGTCCTGACTTTC	CASSRANVLTF
-	TRBV2	-	TRBJ1-5	TGTGCCAGCAGTCCTTCTACTGTTGTGTCCTACAATCAGCCCCAGCATTTT	CASSPSTVVSYNQPQHF
-	TRBV4-2	-	TRBJ2-5	TGTGCCAGCAGCCAAGATACCCGGGGAGAGACCCAGTACTTC	CASSQDTRGETQYF
TRBD2	TRBV30	few	TRBJ2-7	TGTGCCTGGAGTTCACCGGGGGGGGCCCCTCAGGACGAGCAGTACTTC	CAWSSPGGAPQDEQYF
-	TRBV21-1	-	TRBJ2-1	TGTGCCAGCAGCAACGGCTATGAGCAGTTCTTC	CASSNGYEQFF
-	TRBV13	-	TRBJ2-1	TGTGCCAGCAGCTTAGCTGGAGTCGGTTACAATGAGCAGTTCTTC	CASSLAGVGYNEQFF
-	TRBV27	-	TRBJ1-6	TGTGCCAGCACCCGCTCCCAACCGGGAAGTTTTAATTCACCCCTCCACTTT	CASTRSQPGSFNSPLHF
TRBD2	TRBV11-2	-	TRBJ2-7	TGTGCCAGCAGCATTGGGACTAGAGGTCCCTACGAGCAGTACTTC	CASSIGTRGPYEQYF
-	TRBV13	once	TRBJ2-3	TGTGCCAGCAGCCCCCCCCAGGAGTTGGATACGCAGTATTTT	CASSPPQELDTQYF
-	TRBV9	-	TRBJ2-7	TGTGCCAGCAGCGTAGACGATATGAACTACGAGCAGTACTTC	CASSVDDMNYEQYF
-	TRBV28	-	TRBJ1-2	TGTGCCAGCTCCCGTCGGGGGGCCGGGAGCTATGGCTACACCTTC	CASSRRGAGSYGYTF
-	TRBV7-8	-	TRBJ2-7	TGTGCCAGCAGCGGATCTACGGCTGGGTCCTACGAGCAGTACTTC	CASSGSTAGSYEQYF
-	TRBV9	-	TRBJ2-1	TGTGCCAGCAGCGGGGACTCTAGCTCCTACAATGAGCAGTTCTTC	CASSGDSSSYNEQFF
-	TRBV4-1	few	TRBJ1-5	TGCGCCAGCAGCCAAGATTTTTCGGGGGGCAATCAGCCCCAGCATTTT	CASSQDFSGGNQPQHF